These 9 T cell receptor beta chains originate from one sample sequenced in a study of graft-versus-host responses after intestinal transplantation. To release intraepithelial and lamina propria lymphocytes, the graft tissue was processed. Assay used: immunoSEQ multiplex PCR; TCRdb lists only in-frame clones, some missing. The sample carries tens of thousands of clones, around 86% recorded once. The source material was ileum tissue, sampled less than 400 days after transplant. The receptors come from a human patient who received an intestinal transplant, so some T cells may come from the graft donor.

The chain employs TRBV5-1 and TRBJ1-5; TRBD1 matches at 10 bases. This CDR3 has 15 amino acids. The trim removed 4 bases at V and 7 bases at J, leaving 8 bases unmatched. Per germline, CDR1 SGHRS and CDR2 YFSETQ. The DNA for the CDR3 is TGCGCCAGCAGCGTGACAGGGGGCGCGGGGCAGCCCCAGCATTTT. Amino acid sequence: CASSVTGGAGQPQHF.

This clone was picked up one time. The CDR3 bases are TGTGCCAGCAGTTTAGCAGGGGGCAACAATCAGCCCCAGCATTTT. This gives the protein CASSLAGGNNQPQHF. The chain couples TRBV28 to TRBJ1-5; 8 nucleotides agree with TRBD1. Germline lookup yields CDR1 MDHEN and CDR2 SYDVKM. The V and J ends lost 2 bases and 3 bases, in that order; junction bases with no gene match: 3. The CDR3 consists of 15 residues.

The rearrangement uses TRBV5-4 and TRBJ2-7; D not resolved. CDR1 is SGHNT, CDR2 YYREEE, per germline (reference sequence). This CDR3 is built from 15 residues. Trimming stripped 0 bases from V and 0 bases from J, with 10 bases between. The CDR3 coding sequence is TGTGCCAGCAGCTTGGAGTTACCCAGCTCCTACGAGCAGTACTTC. Its protein product is CASSLELPSSYEQYF.

J is TRBJ2-2 and V is TRBV11-2; D unresolved. With 3 bases removed from V and 7 bases from J, the gap between germline ends came to 9 bases. This CDR3 contains 13 residues. CDR1 and CDR2 (germline): SGHAT, FQNNGV. CDR3: CASSLLLDGELFF. The CDR3 bases are TGTGCCAGCAGCTTGCTCTTGGACGGGGAGCTGTTTTTT.

This clone was picked up one time. The rearrangement joins TRBV27 to TRBJ1-5, with D hard to call. This CDR3 is built from 13 residues. Per the germline V gene, CDR1 is MNHEY and CDR2 is SMNVEV (reference sequence). Trimming shortened V by 2 bases and J by 0 bases, and 2 bases separated the two germline ends. CDR3 sequence reads: CASSLSSNQPQHF. CDR3 bases: TGTGCCAGCAGTTTAAGTAGCAATCAGCCCCAGCATTTT.

The rearrangement links TRBV19 to TRBJ2-7; 8 bases align to TRBD1. The CDR3 runs 14 residues. The trim removed 2 bases at V and 7 bases at J, leaving 7 bases unmatched. Germline CDR1 and CDR2: LNHDA and SQIVND (reference sequence). The CDR3 bases are TGTGCCAGTAGTATAAGTCAGGGGGCGCCTGAGCAGTACTTC. Residues: CASSISQGAPEQYF.

The CDR3 loop is CASSEAGDGYTF. CDR3 nucleotide sequence: TGTGCCAGCAGTGAAGCGGGAGACGGCTACACCTTC. The genes are TRBV6-5 and TRBJ1-2; no clear D gene. V gave up 5 bases and J gave up 8 bases, with 12 bases separating them. Germline loops: CDR1 MNHEY, CDR2 SVGAGI. This CDR3 spans 12 amino acids.

This chain uses TRBV6-1 with TRBJ2-7; D is ambiguous. Germline V gene sequence: CDR1 MNHNS, CDR2 SASEGT. With 5 bases removed from V and 4 bases from J, the gap between germline ends came to 6 bases. CDR3 length equals 11 residues. The CDR3 sequence is CASSKKYEQYF. CDR3 DNA: TGTGCCAGCAGTAAAAAGTACGAGCAGTACTTC.

As for this clone: Without the conserved terminal phenylalanine or tryptophan, this CDR3 likely stems from a read error. The rearrangement links TRBV6-5 to TRBJ2-7; possibly TRBD2 for D (6 bases). The CDR3 has 15 residues. V dropped 5 bases and J dropped 3 bases, with 17 bases sitting between them. The germline V gene encodes CDR1 MNHEY and CDR2 SVGAGI. This CDR3 reads CASSRPTGAGYEQYL. The CDR3 coding sequence is TGTGCCAGCAGTCGCCCCACAGGAGCGGGCTACGAGCAGTACCTC.